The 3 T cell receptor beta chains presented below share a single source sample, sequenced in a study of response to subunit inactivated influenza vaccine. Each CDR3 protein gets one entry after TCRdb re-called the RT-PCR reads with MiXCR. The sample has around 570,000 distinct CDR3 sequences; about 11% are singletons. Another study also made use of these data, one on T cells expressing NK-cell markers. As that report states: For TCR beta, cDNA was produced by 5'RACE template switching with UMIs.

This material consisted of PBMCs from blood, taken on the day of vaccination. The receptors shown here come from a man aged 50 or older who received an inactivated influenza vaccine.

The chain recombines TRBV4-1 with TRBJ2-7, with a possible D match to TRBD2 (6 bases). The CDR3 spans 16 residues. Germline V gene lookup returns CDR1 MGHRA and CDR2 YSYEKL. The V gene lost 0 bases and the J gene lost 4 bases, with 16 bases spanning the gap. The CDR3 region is CASSQDDETRGYEQYF. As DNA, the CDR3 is TGCGCCAGCAGCCAAGATGACGAGACTAGGGGTTACGAGCAGTACTTC.

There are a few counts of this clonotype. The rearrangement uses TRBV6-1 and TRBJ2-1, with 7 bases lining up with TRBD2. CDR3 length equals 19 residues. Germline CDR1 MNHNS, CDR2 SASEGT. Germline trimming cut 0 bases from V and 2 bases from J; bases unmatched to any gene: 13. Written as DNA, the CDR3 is TGTGCCAGCAGTGAAGCCGACACCCTGTGGGACTATACCTACAATGAGCAGTTCTTC. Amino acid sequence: CASSEADTLWDYTYNEQFF.

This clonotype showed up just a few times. The CDR3 here is CASSQDGWLAGARLRNTQYF. CDR3 in DNA: TGTGCCAGCAGCCAAGATGGTTGGCTAGCGGGGGCCCGACTGAGAAATACGCAGTATTTT. The J gene is TRBJ2-3, the V gene TRBV3-1; 10 nucleotides line up with TRBD2. The CDR3 contains 20 residues. Germline CDR1 LGHDT, CDR2 YNNKEL (reference sequence). V shed 0 bases and J 7 bases; nucleotides not matched to a gene: 19.